What follows is one TCR beta chain and its context. Here immunoSEQ multiplex PCR was the method, and the copy in TCRdb shows in-frame clones only, minus some. The table lists 88,000 or so clones, 65% to 90% of them singletons. This specimen belongs to a study of blood T cell repertoires in COVID-19. Trimming left V 5 bases short and J 6 bases short, with 6 bases between. The CDR3 runs 11 residues. Germline CDR1 is MNHEY and CDR2 is SVGAGI. This chain joins TRBV6-5 and TRBJ2-3; no reliable D call. This sequence originates from a man aged 55 to 70 with acute or convalescent COVID-19. The sample comprised peripheral blood. The DNA of the CDR3 is TGTGCCAGCAGTACCGAGGATACGCAGTATTTT. Its protein product is CASSTEDTQYF.